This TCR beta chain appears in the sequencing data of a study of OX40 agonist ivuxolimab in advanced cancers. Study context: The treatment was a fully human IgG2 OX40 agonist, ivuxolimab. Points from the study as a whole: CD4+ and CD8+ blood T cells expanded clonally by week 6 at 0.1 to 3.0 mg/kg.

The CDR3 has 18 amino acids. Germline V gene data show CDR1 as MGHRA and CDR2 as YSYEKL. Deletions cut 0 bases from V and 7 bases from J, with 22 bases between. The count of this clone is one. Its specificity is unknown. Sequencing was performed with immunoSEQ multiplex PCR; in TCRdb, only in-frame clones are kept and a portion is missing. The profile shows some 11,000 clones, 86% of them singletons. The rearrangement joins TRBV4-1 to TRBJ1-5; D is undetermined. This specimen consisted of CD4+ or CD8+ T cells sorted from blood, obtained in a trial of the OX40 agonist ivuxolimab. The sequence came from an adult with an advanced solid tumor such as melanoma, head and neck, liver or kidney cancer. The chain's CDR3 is CASSQEPSLETEGQPQHF. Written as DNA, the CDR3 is TGCGCCAGCAGCCAAGAACCCTCCTTGGAGACCGAAGGACAGCCCCAGCATTTT.